These T cell receptor beta chains were read from a single sample in a study of shared clonotypes between healthy human individuals. Profiling relied on immunoSEQ multiplex PCR, and the TCRdb table lists in-frame clones only, not all of them. The sample comprises roughly 1.5 million clones, 95% to 99% of which are singletons, and about 0.4% rests with the top ten. The sequenced material came from naive CD4+ T cells sorted from blood. These receptors were taken from a young man in good health. Both conserved end residues are part of each CDR3. The D gene is left open where the match is weak. Size values are once, few and many counts, or a class for expanded clones, and some rows have none.

clone_size: -; d_call: -; j_call: TRBJ2-5; v_call: TRBV7-6; cdr3_nt: TGTGCCAGCAGCTCCCAGACTAGTAGGGTTGAGACCCAGTACTTC; cdr3_aa: CASSSQTSRVETQYF
clone_size: once; d_call: TRBD2; j_call: TRBJ2-1; v_call: TRBV11-3; cdr3_nt: TGTGCCAGCAGCTCCCGACTAGCGGCAACATACAATGAGCAGTTCTTC; cdr3_aa: CASSSRLAATYNEQFF
clone_size: -; d_call: -; j_call: TRBJ2-7; v_call: TRBV6-5; cdr3_nt: TGTGCCAGCAGTTACGGGTGGGAGCAGTACTTC; cdr3_aa: CASSYGWEQYF
clone_size: -; d_call: -; j_call: TRBJ2-1; v_call: TRBV7-9; cdr3_nt: TGTGCCAGCAGCCCCCTCCCAGGGTCTTCGATCCCGTTCTTC; cdr3_aa: CASSPLPGSSIPFF
clone_size: -; d_call: -; j_call: TRBJ2-7; v_call: TRBV5-1; cdr3_nt: TGCGCCAGCAGCTTGTGGTTGGGCGGGACAACCTACGAGCAGTACTTC; cdr3_aa: CASSLWLGGTTYEQYF
clone_size: -; d_call: -; j_call: TRBJ2-7; v_call: TRBV11-3; cdr3_nt: TGTGCCAGCAGCTTAGACTCAGGGGTCACAGAGCAGTACTTC; cdr3_aa: CASSLDSGVTEQYF
clone_size: -; d_call: -; j_call: TRBJ1-2; v_call: TRBV27; cdr3_nt: TGTGCCAGCAGTTTTGAACCTAACTATGGCTACACCTTC; cdr3_aa: CASSFEPNYGYTF
clone_size: -; d_call: TRBD2; j_call: TRBJ2-3; v_call: TRBV5-6; cdr3_nt: TGTGCCAGCAGCTTGTTGCCTAGCGGGAGCACAGATACGCAGTATTTT; cdr3_aa: CASSLLPSGSTDTQYF
clone_size: -; d_call: -; j_call: TRBJ1-5; v_call: TRBV28; cdr3_nt: TGTGCCAGCAGTTTTGCCTCCAGGGATAGCAATCAGCCCCAGCATTTT; cdr3_aa: CASSFASRDSNQPQHF
clone_size: -; d_call: TRBD1; j_call: TRBJ2-7; v_call: TRBV9; cdr3_nt: TGTGCCAGCAGCCAAGGACAGGGGGAGGGTTCCTACGAGCAGTACTTC; cdr3_aa: CASSQGQGEGSYEQYF
clone_size: -; d_call: -; j_call: TRBJ2-5; v_call: TRBV9; cdr3_nt: TGTGCCAGCAGCGTAGATGGGACCCCACAAGAGACCCAGTACTTC; cdr3_aa: CASSVDGTPQETQYF
clone_size: -; d_call: TRBD2; j_call: TRBJ2-7; v_call: TRBV2; cdr3_nt: TGTGCCAAGACTAGCGGGAGGGGCACCTACGAGCAGTACTTC; cdr3_aa: CAKTSGRGTYEQYF
clone_size: -; d_call: TRBD2; j_call: TRBJ2-1; v_call: TRBV5-1; cdr3_nt: TGCGCCAGCAGCTTCGGCGGGGGAATCTACAATGAGCAGTTCTTC; cdr3_aa: CASSFGGGIYNEQFF
clone_size: -; d_call: TRBD2; j_call: TRBJ2-2; v_call: TRBV27; cdr3_nt: TGTGCCAGCAGTTTCCGGAGGACTAGCGGAAGGAACACCGGGGAGCTGTTTTTT; cdr3_aa: CASSFRRTSGRNTGELFF
clone_size: -; d_call: TRBD2; j_call: TRBJ2-3; v_call: TRBV18; cdr3_nt: TGTGCCAGCTCACCTCTAGCGGGAGTCAGCACAGATACGCAGTATTTT; cdr3_aa: CASSPLAGVSTDTQYF
clone_size: -; d_call: -; j_call: TRBJ1-5; v_call: TRBV19; cdr3_nt: TGTGCCAGTAGTATAGGAGGGCCCCAGCATTTT; cdr3_aa: CASSIGGPQHF
clone_size: -; d_call: -; j_call: TRBJ2-7; v_call: TRBV7-9; cdr3_nt: TGTGTGACGAGGGTCAGGGACGAGCAGTACTTC; cdr3_aa: CVTRVRDEQYF
clone_size: -; d_call: TRBD2; j_call: TRBJ2-2; v_call: TRBV11-2; cdr3_nt: TGTGCCAGCAGCCCAAGACTAGCGGGAGGCCCCGGGGAGCTGTTTTTT; cdr3_aa: CASSPRLAGGPGELFF
clone_size: -; d_call: TRBD2; j_call: TRBJ2-2; v_call: TRBV11-2; cdr3_nt: TGTGCCAGCAGCTCCATATATAGGACTAGCGATTTTGCCGGCGGGGAGCTGTTTTTT; cdr3_aa: CASSSIYRTSDFAGGELFF
clone_size: -; d_call: TRBD2; j_call: TRBJ2-7; v_call: TRBV5-1; cdr3_nt: TGCGCCAGCAGCTCTATGCCGACTAGCGGGAGGGTATACGAGCAGTACTTC; cdr3_aa: CASSSMPTSGRVYEQYF
clone_size: -; d_call: TRBD1; j_call: TRBJ1-4; v_call: TRBV5-1; cdr3_nt: TGCGCCAGCAGCTTGGGGGACAGGAACAATGAAAAACTGTTTTTT; cdr3_aa: CASSLGDRNNEKLFF
clone_size: -; d_call: TRBD1; j_call: TRBJ2-1; v_call: TRBV6-1; cdr3_nt: TGTGCCAGTACACCGGTGGGGACAGGCTACAATGAGCAGTTCTTC; cdr3_aa: CASTPVGTGYNEQFF
clone_size: -; d_call: TRBD1; j_call: TRBJ2-4; v_call: TRBV28; cdr3_nt: TGTGCCAGCAGTCAGGGGGCGCCGGCCAAAAACATTCAGTACTTC; cdr3_aa: CASSQGAPAKNIQYF
clone_size: -; d_call: -; j_call: TRBJ2-5; v_call: TRBV5-5; cdr3_nt: TGTGCCAGCAGGGGAAAGTCAGATCAAGAGACCCAGTACTTC; cdr3_aa: CASRGKSDQETQYF
clone_size: -; d_call: -; j_call: TRBJ2-7; v_call: TRBV4-3; cdr3_nt: TGCGCCAGCAGCCAAGACCGGCTCGTCTCCTACGAGCAGTACTTC; cdr3_aa: CASSQDRLVSYEQYF
clone_size: -; d_call: -; j_call: TRBJ1-2; v_call: TRBV7-2; cdr3_nt: TGTGCCAGCAGCCCCATCAACTATGGCTACACCTTC; cdr3_aa: CASSPINYGYTF
clone_size: -; d_call: -; j_call: TRBJ2-2; v_call: TRBV28; cdr3_nt: TGTGCCAGCAGTGGGTCCGGGGCGAACACCGGGGAGCTGTTTTTT; cdr3_aa: CASSGSGANTGELFF
clone_size: -; d_call: TRBD1; j_call: TRBJ1-1; v_call: TRBV11-3; cdr3_nt: TGTGCCAGCACCACCCCGGGACAGGGGGCTCGACTGAACACTGAAGCTTTCTTT; cdr3_aa: CASTTPGQGARLNTEAFF
clone_size: -; d_call: -; j_call: TRBJ2-1; v_call: TRBV28; cdr3_nt: TGTGCCAGCAGTTTATCCCGGAGGCACAATGAGCAGTTCTTC; cdr3_aa: CASSLSRRHNEQFF
clone_size: -; d_call: TRBD2; j_call: TRBJ2-5; v_call: TRBV5-4; cdr3_nt: TGTGCCAGCAGGCCGGGACTAGCGGGACCAGGAGCGCGGGAGACCCAGTACTTC; cdr3_aa: CASRPGLAGPGARETQYF
clone_size: -; d_call: TRBD2; j_call: TRBJ2-1; v_call: TRBV28; cdr3_nt: TGTGCCAGCAGCCTAACCGATACTATAGCGGGAGGGCCGTTCTTC; cdr3_aa: CASSLTDTIAGGPFF
clone_size: -; d_call: -; j_call: TRBJ2-1; v_call: TRBV2; cdr3_nt: TGTGCCAGCAGTAACAGCCCCAATGAGCAGTTCTTC; cdr3_aa: CASSNSPNEQFF
clone_size: -; d_call: -; j_call: TRBJ2-5; v_call: TRBV19; cdr3_nt: TGTGCCAGTAGTATCTGGCAGGGGCGAGAGACCCAGTACTTC; cdr3_aa: CASSIWQGRETQYF
clone_size: -; d_call: -; j_call: TRBJ2-3; v_call: TRBV7-3; cdr3_nt: TGTGCCAGCAGCCCGCGAGGGCGGACGAGCACAGATACGCAGTATTTT; cdr3_aa: CASSPRGRTSTDTQYF
clone_size: -; d_call: -; j_call: TRBJ2-1; v_call: TRBV9; cdr3_nt: TGTGCCAGCAGCGTAGAACCAGCGGTCCTCTACAATGAGCAGTTCTTC; cdr3_aa: CASSVEPAVLYNEQFF
clone_size: -; d_call: TRBD2; j_call: TRBJ2-3; v_call: TRBV11-2; cdr3_nt: TGTGCCAGCAGCTATAGCGGGAGGTTGGGCACAGATACGCAGTATTTT; cdr3_aa: CASSYSGRLGTDTQYF
clone_size: -; d_call: TRBD2; j_call: TRBJ2-5; v_call: TRBV7-2; cdr3_nt: TGTGCCAGCAGCTTATATGGGACTAGCGACCCCCAAGAGACCCAGTACTTC; cdr3_aa: CASSLYGTSDPQETQYF
clone_size: once; d_call: TRBD1; j_call: TRBJ2-2; v_call: TRBV5-6; cdr3_nt: TGTGCCAGCAGCTTGGTCGACAGGGTAACGTCCGGGGAGCTGTTTTTT; cdr3_aa: CASSLVDRVTSGELFF
clone_size: -; d_call: -; j_call: TRBJ1-5; v_call: TRBV19; cdr3_nt: TGTGCCAGTAGTGCACGGGTTTGGAGCAATCAGCCCCAGCATTTT; cdr3_aa: CASSARVWSNQPQHF
clone_size: once; d_call: TRBD2; j_call: TRBJ2-5; v_call: TRBV5-1; cdr3_nt: TGCGCCAGCAGCGGAAGCGGGAGCGGACAGGAGACCCAGTACTTC; cdr3_aa: CASSGSGSGQETQYF
clone_size: -; d_call: TRBD1; j_call: TRBJ1-1; v_call: TRBV20-1; cdr3_nt: TGCAGTGCCCGAGGACAGGAGCAAGCTTTCTTT; cdr3_aa: CSARGQEQAFF
clone_size: -; d_call: TRBD2; j_call: TRBJ2-5; v_call: TRBV4-1; cdr3_nt: TGCGCCAGCAGCCAAGTGGCAAGCGGGAGTGCTCTAGAGACCCAGTACTTC; cdr3_aa: CASSQVASGSALETQYF
clone_size: -; d_call: -; j_call: TRBJ2-7; v_call: TRBV6-4; cdr3_nt: TGTGCCAGCAGACCTGGACCGGGAATGGGCGAGCAGTACTTC; cdr3_aa: CASRPGPGMGEQYF
clone_size: -; d_call: TRBD1; j_call: TRBJ2-7; v_call: TRBV11-2; cdr3_nt: TGTGCCAGCCACTTAGGGGACAGGTCAACCTACGAGCAGTACTTC; cdr3_aa: CASHLGDRSTYEQYF
clone_size: -; d_call: TRBD1; j_call: TRBJ2-7; v_call: TRBV18; cdr3_nt: TGTGCCAGCTCAGGGACAGGGGGCAACGAGCAGTACTTC; cdr3_aa: CASSGTGGNEQYF
clone_size: -; d_call: -; j_call: TRBJ2-5; v_call: TRBV29-1; cdr3_nt: TGCAGCGTTGCGGCCCCACTCCAAGAGACCCAGTACTTC; cdr3_aa: CSVAAPLQETQYF
clone_size: -; d_call: TRBD2; j_call: TRBJ2-7; v_call: TRBV7-2; cdr3_nt: TGTGCCAGCAGCAAACGGCCCGCTAGCGGGAGGGTTACCTACGAGCAGTACTTC; cdr3_aa: CASSKRPASGRVTYEQYF
clone_size: -; d_call: -; j_call: TRBJ2-5; v_call: TRBV9; cdr3_nt: TGTGCCAGCAGCGTAGGGCCCAGAGAGACCCAGTACTTC; cdr3_aa: CASSVGPRETQYF
clone_size: -; d_call: TRBD2; j_call: TRBJ2-7; v_call: TRBV4-2; cdr3_nt: TGTGCCAGCAGCCAAGCCGCCGGGACTAGCGGGAGGCCCTCCTACGAGCAGTACTTC; cdr3_aa: CASSQAAGTSGRPSYEQYF
clone_size: -; d_call: TRBD1; j_call: TRBJ1-2; v_call: TRBV9; cdr3_nt: TGTGCCAGCAGCGGGGGGACAGGGCTTGGCTACACCTTC; cdr3_aa: CASSGGTGLGYTF